Sequencing of this T cell receptor beta chain was carried out in a study of blood T cell repertoires in COVID-19. Study as a whole: The samples span acute and convalescent COVID-19 from the United States, Italy and Spain. T cells, B-cell-depleted T cells, or PBMCs provided the cDNA or gDNA that served as material.

This CDR3 is 14 amino acids long. Per the germline V gene, CDR1 is WSHSY and CDR2 is SAAADI. Trimming removed 7 bases from V and 4 bases from J; junction bases left unmatched: 6. Authors' methods: Counts of nucleated cells, estimated from reference gene primer amplification, were obtained. The assay was immunoSEQ multiplex PCR, and TCRdb's table has in-frame clones only and misses some. D and trimming were read from the DNA, whereas the V and J calls and clone size are those reported in that table. The table has about 210,000 clones, more than 65% seen once; the top ten hold under 2.5%. Only a few counts were recorded for this clone.

The sample taken for sequencing was peripheral blood. The rearrangement links TRBV10-2 to TRBJ1-3; TRBD1 matches at 8 bases. The sequence was collected from a man in his forties or fifties who had recovered from COVID-19. CDR3 bases: TGCGCCAGCACCAGGGGGCTTGACGGAAACACCATATATTTT. Its translation: CASTRGLDGNTIYF.